This T cell receptor (beta chain) emerged from a study of blood T cells in healthy people across ages. Study-wide results and caveats: A strong correlation was found between TCR beta diversity and the percentage of naive T cells.

The use of a sample-barcoded 5' primer and a J-beta primer mix characterized a second PCR of about 7 to 12 cycles. Each CDR3 protein is one row after TCRdb ran MiXCR on the 5' RACE reads. The sample includes hundreds of thousands of distinct CDR3 sequences, about three fifths of them seen just once. This clonotype has a handful of counts. Its antigen is not known. This CDR3 comprises 14 residues. CDR1 and CDR2 from the germline V gene are SEHNR and FQNEAQ (reference sequence). With 4 bases removed from V and 3 bases from J, the gap between germline ends came to 10 bases. This chain connects TRBV7-9 to TRBJ2-1; either TRBD1 or TRBD2 may fit D (5 bases each). The receptor comes from a man aged 25 to 45 in good health. The sample comprised blood. The CDR3 DNA reads TGTGCCAGCAGCTCGACAGCGGACTACAATGAGCAGTTCTTC. Translated, it gives CASSSTADYNEQFF.